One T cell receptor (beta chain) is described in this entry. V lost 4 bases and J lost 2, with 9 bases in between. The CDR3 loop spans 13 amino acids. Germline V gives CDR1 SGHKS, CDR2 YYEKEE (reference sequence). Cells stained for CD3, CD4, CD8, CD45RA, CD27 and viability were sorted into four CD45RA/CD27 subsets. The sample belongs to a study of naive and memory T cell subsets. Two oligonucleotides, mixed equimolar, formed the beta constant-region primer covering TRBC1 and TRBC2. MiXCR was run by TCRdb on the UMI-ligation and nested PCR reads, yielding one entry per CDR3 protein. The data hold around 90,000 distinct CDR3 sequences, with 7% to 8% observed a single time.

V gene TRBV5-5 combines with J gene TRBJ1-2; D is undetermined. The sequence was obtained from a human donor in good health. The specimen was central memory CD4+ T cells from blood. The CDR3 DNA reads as TGTGCCAGCAGCGTCACAGAAAACTATGGCTACACCTTC. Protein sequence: CASSVTENYGYTF.